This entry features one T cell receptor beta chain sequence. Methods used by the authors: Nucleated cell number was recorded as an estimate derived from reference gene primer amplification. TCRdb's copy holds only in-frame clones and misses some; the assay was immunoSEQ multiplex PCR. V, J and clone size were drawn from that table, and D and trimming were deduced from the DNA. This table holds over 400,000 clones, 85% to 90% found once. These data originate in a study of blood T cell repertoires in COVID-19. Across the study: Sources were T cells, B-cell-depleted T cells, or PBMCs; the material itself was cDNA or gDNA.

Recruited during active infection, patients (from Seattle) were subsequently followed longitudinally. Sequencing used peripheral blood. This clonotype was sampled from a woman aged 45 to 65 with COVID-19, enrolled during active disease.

The DNA for the CDR3 is TGTGCCAGCAGCCCCGCAGGGGGCTACGAGCAGTACTTC. As protein: CASSPAGGYEQYF. The V gene is TRBV12-3 or TRBV12-4, the J gene TRBJ2-7; 7 bases match TRBD1. The junction had 5 bases not matched to a gene; V was cut back by 6 bases and J by 3 bases. CDR3 length: 13 residues.